The 9 T cell receptor beta chains presented below share a single source sample, sequenced in a study of response to subunit inactivated influenza vaccine. TCRdb re-called the RT-PCR reads with MiXCR, one entry per CDR3 protein. The table shows just under 550,000 distinct CDR3 sequences, with around a quarter occurring only once. The same sample was also used in a study of T cells expressing NK-cell markers. As that study records: TCR beta cDNA was made by 5'RACE template switching with UMIs.

The specimen comprised CD4+ T cells sorted from PBMCs, sampled 12 days after vaccination. These receptors came from a man aged 45 to 65 who received an inactivated influenza vaccine.

This clonotype showed up just a few times. V gene TRBV20-1 combines with J gene TRBJ1-4, with 9 bases identical to TRBD1. The CDR3 is 15 residues long. The trim removed 2 bases at V and 8 bases at J, leaving 9 bases unmatched. Germline values: CDR1 DFQATT, CDR2 SNEGSKA (reference sequence). The CDR3 is CSARPGQGRYEKLFF. The CDR3 DNA reads TGCAGTGCTAGACCCGGACAGGGGAGATACGAAAAACTGTTTTTT.

This clonotype was counted a few times. V is TRBV9 and J is TRBJ2-3, with 8 bases identical to TRBD2. V gave up 4 bases and J gave up 3 bases; unmatched junction bases: 10. The CDR3 contains 16 residues. Per the germline V gene, CDR1 is SGDLS and CDR2 is YYNGEE. This CDR3 reads CASSLSRGGKTDTQYF. CDR3 coding DNA: TGTGCCAGCAGCCTCAGTCGGGGGGGTAAAACAGATACGCAGTATTTT.

The chain recombines TRBV20-1 with TRBJ2-6; D might be TRBD2 (5 bases). The germline V gene has CDR1 DFQATT and CDR2 SNEGSKA (reference sequence). CDR3 size: 15 residues. Trimming shortened V by 3 bases and J by 0 bases, and 9 bases separated the two germline ends. The CDR3 nucleotides are TGCAGTGCTAGTCATCGGGGCTCTGGGGCCAACGTCCTGACTTTC. Residues: CSASHRGSGANVLTF.

This clonotype came up a few times. The chain combines TRBV7-8 with TRBJ2-1; maybe TRBD2 (5 bases). This CDR3 region has 16 residues. The germline CDR1 and CDR2 sequences are SGHVS and FQNEAQ. Trimming took off 2 bases at V and 9 bases at J, with 20 bases between the two ends. The CDR3 protein is CASSLQLADTRFEQFF. The CDR3 region has the DNA TGTGCCAGCAGCTTACAGCTAGCCGACACCCGTTTTGAGCAGTTCTTC. Full variable domain (rest looked up from reference TRBV7-8 and TRBJ2-1): GAGVSQSPRYKVAKRGQDVALRCDPISGHVSLFWYQQALGQGPEFLTYFQNEAQLDKSGLPSDRFFAERPEGSVSTLKIQRTQQEDSAVYLCASSLQLADTRFEQFFGPGTRLTVL.

Only a few counts were recorded for this clonotype. This chain uses TRBV5-1 with TRBJ1-6; D possibly corresponds to TRBD1 (6 bases). The CDR3 contains 17 residues. Per the germline V gene, CDR1 is SGHRS and CDR2 is YFSETQ. Trimming shortened V by 0 bases and J by 3 bases, and 13 bases separated the two germline ends. Written as DNA, the CDR3 is TGCGCCAGCAGCTTGGTTGGGGGGCGCTTCTATAATTCACCCCTCCACTTT. The encoded protein is CASSLVGGRFYNSPLHF.

The chain has TRBV20-1 and TRBJ1-5; TRBD1 might be the D (6 bases). This CDR3 is 15 amino acids long. Looked up from germline, CDR1 is DFQATT and CDR2 is SNEGSKA (reference sequence). Deletions cut 2 bases from V and 1 base from J, with 12 bases between. CDR3 nucleotide sequence: TGCAGTGCTAGACCGGGACACCAGAGCAATCAGCCCCAGCATTTT. It encodes CSARPGHQSNQPQHF.

The genes are TRBV6-1 and TRBJ2-3, with a possible D match to TRBD2 (6 bases). With 6 bases removed from V and 3 bases from J, the gap between germline ends came to 16 bases. Germline V lookup: CDR1 MNHNS, CDR2 SASEGT. The CDR3 has 15 amino acids. The CDR3 region has the DNA TGTGCCAGCAGACCTTTTCGGGGAGGAACAGATACGCAGTATTTT. Translating it yields CASRPFRGGTDTQYF.

Concerning this clonotype itself: This may stem from a read error, because a much larger clone lies one nucleotide away. This chain connects TRBV10-3 to TRBJ2-1; TRBD1 agrees at 9 bases. This CDR3 spans 13 amino acids. J was trimmed by 7 bases and V by 7 bases; bases with no gene match: 5. Germline CDR1 is ENHRY and CDR2 is SYGVKD. This chain's CDR3 is CAITGTGCNEQFF. The DNA for the CDR3 is TGTGCCATCACCGGGACAGGGTGTAATGAGCAGTTCTTC.

V gene TRBV20-1 combines with J gene TRBJ1-1, with D unresolved. Germline assignment: CDR1 DFQATT and CDR2 SNEGSKA (reference sequence). The length of the CDR3 is 13 residues. V gave up 3 bases and J gave up 2 bases, with 10 bases separating them. This chain's CDR3 is CSARGSSNTEAFF. The CDR3 DNA follows: TGCAGTGCTAGGGGTTCGAGTAACACTGAAGCTTTCTTT.